The rows below give T cell receptor beta chains drawn from one sample of a study of CD8 T cells in ankylosing spondylitis. TCRdb re-analysed the 5' RACE reads in MiXCR, keeping a single row per CDR3 protein. The sample shows roughly 100,000 distinct CDR3 sequences, about 8.5% of them seen only once. Material for sequencing was blood, either unsorted or a sorted T cell fraction (not recorded which). The source is a male donor with ankylosing spondylitis or in good health (not recorded which). CDR3s include the opening cysteine and the closing phenylalanine or tryptophan. Fields, in order: CDR3 DNA, CDR3 protein, V gene, D gene, clone size, J gene. D genes are given only for firm matches. Clone size is shown for a subset of rows, as once, few, many or a class of expanded clone.

DNA: TGTGCCAGCAGCCCCCTTGGACAGTCTAACACTGAAGCTTTCTTT
CDR3: CASSPLGQSNTEAFF
V: TRBV9
D: -
size: few
J: TRBJ1-1

DNA: TGTGCCAGCAGCTCTAGCGGGGGAACATTGGATGAGCAGTTCTTC
CDR3: CASSSSGGTLDEQFF
V: TRBV7-3
D: TRBD2
size: few
J: TRBJ2-1

DNA: TGCGCCAGCAGCCAAGGTTCGCGAGGGCAGGGCGGCGAAAAACTGTTTTTT
CDR3: CASSQGSRGQGGEKLFF
V: TRBV4-3
D: -
size: -
J: TRBJ1-4

DNA: TGTGCCAGCAGCCCTCGGACAGGGAGCACAGATACGCAGTATTTT
CDR3: CASSPRTGSTDTQYF
V: TRBV7-2
D: TRBD1
size: -
J: TRBJ2-3

DNA: TGCAGTGCTAGAGGGGAACAGAGCAATCAGCCCCAGCATTTT
CDR3: CSARGEQSNQPQHF
V: TRBV20-1
D: -
size: many
J: TRBJ1-5

DNA: TGTGCCAGCAGCTCTCAGGGTACGGGTACGCAGTATTTT
CDR3: CASSSQGTGTQYF
V: TRBV7-3
D: -
size: many
J: TRBJ2-3

DNA: TGTGCCAGCACCCCGAATGGCGGTGAGGCCTACAATGAGCAGTTCTTC
CDR3: CASTPNGGEAYNEQFF
V: TRBV6-1
D: -
size: few
J: TRBJ2-1

DNA: TGCAGTGCTAGTGGTACTAATCAGCCCCAGCATTTT
CDR3: CSASGTNQPQHF
V: TRBV20-1
D: -
size: -
J: TRBJ1-5

DNA: TGCGCCAGCAGCCAAGAAAGGGCCCGACAGGCGAACACTGAAGCTTTCTTT
CDR3: CASSQERARQANTEAFF
V: TRBV4-3
D: -
size: many
J: TRBJ1-1

DNA: TGCGCCAGCAGCCAAGAGGAGTTCTACGAGCAGTACTTC
CDR3: CASSQEEFYEQYF
V: TRBV4-3
D: -
size: many
J: TRBJ2-7

DNA: TGCGCCAGCAGCCTAAGCCCCCGTGGTACTGAAGCTTTCTTT
CDR3: CASSLSPRGTEAFF
V: TRBV4-3
D: -
size: many
J: TRBJ1-1

DNA: TGCAGTGCTCAGGGCCCGGGCCAGGGGTCCCTTACTAACACTGAAGCTTTCTTT
CDR3: CSAQGPGQGSLTNTEAFF
V: TRBV20-1
D: -
size: -
J: TRBJ1-1

DNA: TGTGCCAGCAGCTTTCTACCGGCCGGGGAGCTGTTTTTT
CDR3: CASSFLPAGELFF
V: TRBV7-3
D: -
size: many
J: TRBJ2-2

DNA: TGTGCCAGCGCAGACTTCAGGGGTTCCGGAGAGACCCAGTACTTC
CDR3: CASADFRGSGETQYF
V: TRBV25-1
D: -
size: many
J: TRBJ2-5

DNA: TGTGCCAGCAGTCGTAGGGACCGAACTTACATGAACACTGAAGCTTTCTTT
CDR3: CASSRRDRTYMNTEAFF
V: TRBV27
D: -
size: many
J: TRBJ1-1

DNA: TGTGCCAGCAGCTTCCCGAGTAGCGGGGGGCAAACGGGAGAGACCCAGTACTTC
CDR3: CASSFPSSGGQTGETQYF
V: TRBV13
D: TRBD2
size: many
J: TRBJ2-5

DNA: TGTGCCAGCAGCGGAAGGACTAGCGCGGATGAGCAGTTCTTC
CDR3: CASSGRTSADEQFF
V: TRBV7-9
D: TRBD2
size: few
J: TRBJ2-1

DNA: TGTGCCAGCAGCTTAGCCCCCAGAAGGATGGAGACCCAGTACTTC
CDR3: CASSLAPRRMETQYF
V: TRBV7-8
D: -
size: many
J: TRBJ2-5

DNA: TGTGCCAGCTCTACCGGGACAGGGGGTGACACTGAAGCTTTCTTT
CDR3: CASSTGTGGDTEAFF
V: TRBV18
D: TRBD1
size: many
J: TRBJ1-1

DNA: TGCGCCAGCAGCTTGAGTGTCCTCGGACAGCTCTACGAGCAGTACTTC
CDR3: CASSLSVLGQLYEQYF
V: TRBV5-1
D: -
size: many
J: TRBJ2-7

DNA: TGTGCCAGCAGCTTATGGGGACAGGCTGGGACTGAAGCTTTCTTT
CDR3: CASSLWGQAGTEAFF
V: TRBV7-2
D: TRBD1
size: few
J: TRBJ1-1

DNA: TGTGCCAGCAGCCAAGATCACGTCTTCAGCGAGGCCAACGTCCTGACTTTC
CDR3: CASSQDHVFSEANVLTF
V: TRBV4-2
D: -
size: many
J: TRBJ2-6

DNA: TGCGCCAGCAGCGCCGTGGGACTAGCGGCGACCGGGGAGCTGTTTTTT
CDR3: CASSAVGLAATGELFF
V: TRBV5-1
D: TRBD2
size: -
J: TRBJ2-2

DNA: TGTGCCAGCTCACCCCTGTATTCGGGGTCCGAAAACATTCAGTACTTC
CDR3: CASSPLYSGSENIQYF
V: TRBV18
D: -
size: many
J: TRBJ2-4

DNA: TGCGCCAGCAGCTTCCGGACTAGCGGCCTCGAAACGAATGAGCAGTTCTTC
CDR3: CASSFRTSGLETNEQFF
V: TRBV5-1
D: TRBD2
size: many
J: TRBJ2-1

DNA: TGTGCCAGCAGACGGCAGGGGGCCGGGGAGCTGTTTTTT
CDR3: CASRRQGAGELFF
V: TRBV12-3/TRBV12-4
D: TRBD1
size: many
J: TRBJ2-2

DNA: TGTGCCAGCAGCTTAGTGGCGGTCCTCGGGGAGCTGTTTTTT
CDR3: CASSLVAVLGELFF
V: TRBV7-8
D: -
size: -
J: TRBJ2-2

DNA: TGCAGTGCTAGAGATCTAGGGACTAGCGACTACAATGAGCAGTTCTTC
CDR3: CSARDLGTSDYNEQFF
V: TRBV20-1
D: TRBD2
size: -
J: TRBJ2-1

DNA: TGTGCCACCACAGGGGCGACTAACTATGGCTACACCTTC
CDR3: CATTGATNYGYTF
V: TRBV15
D: -
size: -
J: TRBJ1-2

DNA: TGTGCCAGCAGCTTAGCTCTGGAGACCCAGTACTTC
CDR3: CASSLALETQYF
V: TRBV7-2
D: -
size: many
J: TRBJ2-5

DNA: TGTGCCAGCAGCCAAGATATATGGGGGAAGGGGACTGAAGCTTTCTTT
CDR3: CASSQDIWGKGTEAFF
V: TRBV14
D: -
size: many
J: TRBJ1-1

DNA: TGTGCCAGCAGCTCCGACAGGGGTCGGGGGATCGGCTACACCTTC
CDR3: CASSSDRGRGIGYTF
V: TRBV7-8
D: TRBD1
size: -
J: TRBJ1-2

DNA: TGCGCCAGCAGCTTGCCTAGCGGAGACTCGGATACGCAGTATTTT
CDR3: CASSLPSGDSDTQYF
V: TRBV5-1
D: TRBD2
size: few
J: TRBJ2-3

DNA: TGTGCCAGCAGCTTAGAATCCTCTGAGGGTTGGGAGACCCAGTACTTC
CDR3: CASSLESSEGWETQYF
V: TRBV7-2
D: -
size: many
J: TRBJ2-5

DNA: TGTGCCAGCAGCCCGGGACTAGTGGGAGCGGGTGAGCAGTTCTTC
CDR3: CASSPGLVGAGEQFF
V: TRBV3-1
D: TRBD2
size: -
J: TRBJ2-1

DNA: TGTGCCAGCAGTTTCTCCCGGACTAGCTCCCGTAACGAGCAGTACTTC
CDR3: CASSFSRTSSRNEQYF
V: TRBV27
D: TRBD2
size: few
J: TRBJ2-7

DNA: TGTGCCAGCAGCGTAGGCGGGAGTACGTCATCTGGGGCCAACGTCCTGACTTTC
CDR3: CASSVGGSTSSGANVLTF
V: TRBV9
D: TRBD2
size: many
J: TRBJ2-6

DNA: TGTGCCAGCAGGTTACAGGGTGGAGAGACCCAGTACTTC
CDR3: CASRLQGGETQYF
V: TRBV2
D: -
size: few
J: TRBJ2-5

DNA: TGCAGTGCTGACAGGGTAAGCTCCTACAATGAGCAGTTCTTC
CDR3: CSADRVSSYNEQFF
V: TRBV20-1
D: TRBD1
size: many
J: TRBJ2-1

DNA: TGCGCCAGCAGCCGTGGTGCAAACAATGAGCAGTTCTTC
CDR3: CASSRGANNEQFF
V: TRBV4-3
D: -
size: -
J: TRBJ2-1